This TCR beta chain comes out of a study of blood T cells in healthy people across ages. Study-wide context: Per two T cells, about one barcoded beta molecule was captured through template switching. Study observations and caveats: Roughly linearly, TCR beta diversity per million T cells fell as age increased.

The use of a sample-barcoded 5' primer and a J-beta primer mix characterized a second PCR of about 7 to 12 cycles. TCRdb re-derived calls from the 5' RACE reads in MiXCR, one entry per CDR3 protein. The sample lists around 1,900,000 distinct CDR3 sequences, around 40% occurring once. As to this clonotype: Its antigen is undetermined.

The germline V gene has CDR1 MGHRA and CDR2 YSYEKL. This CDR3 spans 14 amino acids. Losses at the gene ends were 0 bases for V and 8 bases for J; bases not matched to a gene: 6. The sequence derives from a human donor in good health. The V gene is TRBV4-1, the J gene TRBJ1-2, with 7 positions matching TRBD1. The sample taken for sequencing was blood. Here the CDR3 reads CASSQDWDSGGYTF. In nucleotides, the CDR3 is TGCGCCAGCAGCCAAGATTGGGACAGTGGGGGCTACACCTTC.